The 23 T cell receptor beta chains in this list originate from one sample, sequenced in a study of blood T cell repertoires in COVID-19. Profiling relied on immunoSEQ multiplex PCR, and the TCRdb table lists in-frame clones only, not all of them. The sample yields 250,000 to 300,000 clones, roughly 86% seen once. Specimen: peripheral blood. Receptor source: a man younger than 35 with active or convalescent COVID-19.

This chain uses TRBV9 with TRBJ1-5; 7 nucleotides line up with TRBD1. Germline V gene lookup returns CDR1 SGDLS and CDR2 YYNGEE. The CDR3 has 16 amino acids. After removal of 0 bases from V and 3 bases from J, the junction contained 6 bases not matched to a gene. The CDR3 DNA reads as TGTGCCAGCAGCGTAGATGAGGGGGCCCTCAATCAGCCCCAGCATTTT. This translates into CASSVDEGALNQPQHF.

The V call is TRBV4-2, the J call TRBJ2-2, with TRBD2 identical over 9 bases. The CDR3 length is 16 residues. Unmatched junction bases numbered 11, after V lost 6 bases and J lost 6 bases. CDR1 is LGHNA and CDR2 is YNFKEQ in the germline V gene. The CDR3 nucleotides read TGTGCCAGCAGTCAAAGTCGGGCGGGAGGGGCCGGGGAGCTGTTTTTT. Amino acids: CASSQSRAGGAGELFF.

The chain uses TRBV6-5 and TRBJ1-2, with a tentative D call TRBD1 (5 bases). Germline values: CDR1 MNHEY, CDR2 SVGAGI. This CDR3 contains 13 residues. The germline V and J ends were trimmed by 8 bases and 5 bases, with 15 bases remaining between them. The CDR3 nucleotides are TGTGCCAGCTCCTCACGACAGTATTATGGCTACACCTTC. It yields the protein CASSSRQYYGYTF.

The chain recombines TRBV3-1 (or the pseudogene TRBV3-2) with TRBJ1-3; D might be TRBD1 (5 bases). V lost 4 bases to trimming and J lost 7 bases, with 8 bases between them. Per the germline V gene, CDR1 is LGHDT and CDR2 is YNNKEL (reference sequence). This CDR3 comprises 12 residues. CDR3 sequence: CASSPQENTIYF. The CDR3 bases are TGTGCCAGCAGCCCACAGGAGAACACCATATATTTT.

The V and J genes are TRBV11-2 and TRBJ1-3, with unresolved D. The CDR3 extends over 14 amino acids. The V gene's germline CDR1 is SGHAT and CDR2 FQNNGV. Trimming took 1 base from V and 9 from J, leaving 13 bases between them. CDR3 region: CASSLGREAATIYF. CDR3 nucleotides: TGTGCCAGCAGCTTAGGACGGGAAGCGGCCACCATATATTTT.

V is TRBV10-1 and J is TRBJ2-1; 8 positions match TRBD2. From germline, CDR1 is WNHNN and CDR2 SYGVQD (reference sequence). The CDR3 sequence is 14 residues long. The V gene end was trimmed by 7 bases and the J gene end by 9 bases; junction bases not matched to a gene: 11. The CDR3 region is CASISGVGVSEQFF. The CDR3 DNA sequence: TGCGCCAGCATTAGCGGGGTTGGTGTTTCTGAGCAGTTCTTC.

Worth noting for this clone: Other nucleotide sequences in the sample specify the same CDR3. This chain joins TRBV7-9 and TRBJ2-7; weak D call: TRBD1 (5 bases). CDR1 and CDR2 from the germline V gene are SEHNR and FQNEAQ (reference sequence). The CDR3 covers 13 residues. Deletions cut 1 base from V and 4 bases from J, with 8 bases between. DNA for the CDR3: TGTGCCAGCAGCTTAGGGGGCCCATACGAGCAGTACTTC. Amino acids: CASSLGGPYEQYF.

The gene calls are TRBV13 and TRBJ2-1; 9 bases line up with TRBD2. J gave up 8 bases and V 5 bases, and 7 bases lay outside the gene matches. The germline CDR1 and CDR2 sequences are PRHDT and FYEKMQ (reference sequence). This CDR3 has 14 amino acids. The DNA for the CDR3 is TGTGCCAGCAGCCTACCGGGACTAGCCTATGAGCAGTTCTTC. Translating gives CASSLPGLAYEQFF. The full variable domain, with the rest looked up from reference TRBV13 and TRBJ2-1, is AAGVIQSPRHLIKEKRETATLKCYPIPRHDTVYWYQQGPGQDPQFLISFYEKMQSDKGSIPDRFSAQQFSDYHSELNMSSLELGDSALYFCASSLPGLAYEQFFGPGTRLTVL.

J is TRBJ2-2 and V is TRBV6-5; 9 bases line up with TRBD1. The CDR3 consists of 16 residues. Germline-derived CDR1 and CDR2 are MNHEY and SVGAGI. Trimming at V came to 0 bases and at J to 3 bases, leaving 2 bases not matched to a gene. The CDR3 here is CASSYSRTGDTGELFF. The CDR3 nucleotides read TGTGCCAGCAGTTACTCTCGGACAGGGGACACCGGGGAGCTGTTTTTT.

V usage is TRBV6-6 and J usage is TRBJ1-2; D uncertain. Germline V CDR1 and CDR2: MNHNY, SVGAGI (reference sequence). Trimming shortened V by 6 bases and J by 4 bases, and 12 bases separated the two germline ends. This CDR3 spans 13 amino acids. DNA for the CDR3: TGTGCCAGCAGCCCCGGTCGAGCCTATGGCTACACCTTC. It is translated as CASSPGRAYGYTF.

This clone has just one count. The J gene is TRBJ2-7, the V gene TRBV25-1, with D tentatively TRBD1 (6 bases). Germline V gene lookup returns CDR1 MGHDK and CDR2 SYGVNS. The V end lost 8 bases, the J end lost 0 bases, and 17 bases lay between the germline ends. This CDR3 has 15 amino acids. CDR3 protein: CASEGDGASSYEQYF. The CDR3, as DNA: TGTGCCAGCGAGGGGGACGGGGCGAGCTCCTACGAGCAGTACTTC.

About this clone: The same CDR3 arises from other DNA sequences in this sample as well. The chain recombines TRBV9 with TRBJ2-7; D uncertain. The CDR3 totals 14 residues. Trimming pared 0 bases from V and 0 bases from J, leaving 7 bases between. Germline CDR1 reads SGDLS; CDR2 reads YYNGEE. The CDR3 reads CASSVESVSYEQYF. CDR3 in DNA: TGTGCCAGCAGCGTAGAATCGGTCTCCTACGAGCAGTACTTC.

This chain connects TRBV10-1 to TRBJ1-2; D remains unclear. V shed 3 bases and J shed 0 bases, with 8 bases lying between them. The V gene's germline CDR1 is WNHNN and CDR2 SYGVQD (reference sequence). CDR3 length: 14 residues. CDR3 amino acids: CASSERVPNYGYTF. DNA for the CDR3: TGCGCCAGCAGTGAACGGGTTCCTAACTATGGCTACACCTTC.

The V and J genes are TRBV3-1 (or the pseudogene TRBV3-2) and TRBJ2-5; tentatively, D is TRBD2 (7 bases). Deletions cut 3 bases from V and 1 base from J, with 9 bases between. Germline CDR1 LGHDT, CDR2 YNNKEL (reference sequence). This CDR3 is 14 amino acids long. CDR3 loop: CASSHRGAQETQYF. The CDR3 DNA follows: TGTGCCAGCAGCCACCGGGGGGCCCAAGAGACCCAGTACTTC.

This chain uses TRBV11-2 with TRBJ2-7; 9 bases line up with TRBD1. V gave up 5 bases and J gave up 6 bases; unmatched junction bases: 8. Germline CDR1 is SGHAT and CDR2 is FQNNGV. This CDR3 has 14 amino acids. The CDR3 bases are TGTGCCAGCAGCCAAGGACAGGGGTTAGCCGAGCAGTACTTC. It encodes CASSQGQGLAEQYF.

A single count supports this clone. This sequence joins TRBV5-6 and TRBJ2-2, with no clear D. The germline V gene has CDR1 SGHDT and CDR2 YYEEEE. This CDR3 has 13 residues. V was trimmed by 1 base and J by 6 bases, leaving 7 bases between them. The CDR3 protein is CASSLSQPGELFF. CDR3 DNA: TGTGCCAGCAGCTTGTCACAGCCCGGGGAGCTGTTTTTT.

This clone was counted a single time. The J gene is TRBJ1-5, the V gene TRBV5-4; no clear D gene. CDR1 is SGHNT, CDR2 YYREEE, per germline (reference sequence). This CDR3 has 15 residues. V gave up 4 bases and J gave up 1 base, with 12 bases separating them. The CDR3 DNA follows: TGTGCCAGCAGCCAAGTGGGCTCGAGCAATCAGCCCCAGCATTTT. Translating it yields CASSQVGSSNQPQHF. Complete variable domain (other parts from reference TRBV5-4 and TRBJ1-5): ETGVTQSPTHLIKTRGQQVTLRCSSQSGHNTVSWYQQALGQGPQFIFQYYREEENGRGNFPPRFSGLQFPNYSSELNVNALELDDSALYLCASSQVGSSNQPQHFGDGTRLSIL.

The chain couples TRBV19 to TRBJ2-2, with D uncertain. V shed 7 bases and J shed 3 bases, with 9 bases lying between them. CDR1 and CDR2 from the germline V gene are LNHDA and SQIVND (reference sequence). CDR3 length equals 13 residues. CDR3 bases: TGTGCCAGTACCGAGAGGTACACCGGGGAGCTGTTTTTT. Residues: CASTERYTGELFF.

This sequence joins TRBV5-1 and TRBJ2-7, with TRBD2 matching over 8 bases. The V gene's germline CDR1 is SGHRS and CDR2 YFSETQ. The CDR3 is 17 amino acids. After removal of 3 bases from V and 4 bases from J, the junction contained 15 bases not matched to a gene. The DNA of the CDR3 is TGCGCCAGCAGCTCATTACCCCCGGGGGGGGCCAAGTACGAGCAGTACTTC. Encoded protein: CASSSLPPGGAKYEQYF.

The rearrangement joins TRBV28 to TRBJ1-4; no firm D call. The germline CDR1 and CDR2 sequences are MDHEN and SYDVKM. This CDR3 is built from 19 residues. V was pared by 0 bases and J by 0 bases, with 17 bases between. The CDR3 region is CASSLWRQEGGATNEKLFF. CDR3 coding DNA: TGTGCCAGCAGTTTATGGCGGCAGGAGGGTGGAGCAACTAATGAAAAACTGTTTTTT.

The chain employs TRBV2 and TRBJ1-2; D is uncertain. The ends were cut back, 2 bases at V and 5 bases at J, with 3 bases in the middle. The CDR3 sequence is 11 residues long. Looked up from germline, CDR1 is SNHLY and CDR2 is FYNNEI. The CDR3 DNA follows: TGTGCCAGCAGTGAACGTTATGGCTACACCTTC. Translating it yields CASSERYGYTF. The whole variable domain, filled in from reference TRBV2 and TRBJ1-2, reads EPEVTQTPSHQVTQMGQEVILRCVPISNHLYFYWYRQILGQKVEFLVSFYNNEISEKSEIFDDQFSVERPDGSNFTLKIRSTKLEDSAMYFCASSERYGYTFGSGTRLTVV.

The chain is built from TRBV28 and TRBJ2-1; D is possibly TRBD2 (5 bases). V was clipped by 3 bases and J by 9 bases, with 9 bases between them. The CDR3 covers 12 residues. Germline lookup yields CDR1 MDHEN and CDR2 SYDVKM. The CDR3 DNA follows: TGTGCCAGCAGTTTTTGGGGAGTTGAGCAGTTCTTC. This encodes CASSFWGVEQFF.

The chain employs TRBV27 and TRBJ2-6; D call uncertain. Trimming stripped 5 bases from V and 3 bases from J, with 14 bases between. This CDR3 comprises 16 residues. In germline, CDR1 is MNHEY, CDR2 SMNVEV (reference sequence). CDR3 sequence: CASSDGDSGGANVLTF. CDR3 nucleotides: TGTGCCAGCAGTGACGGAGATTCGGGTGGGGCCAACGTCCTGACTTTC.